The clone carrying this T cell receptor (beta chain) was found many times. The CDR3 is 13 residues long. From germline, CDR1 is DFQATT and CDR2 SNEGSKA (reference sequence). It was by 5'RACE with 10-nucleotide random UMIs that the cDNA was made. TCRdb reanalysed the 5' RACE reads using MiXCR and keeps one entry per CDR3 protein. The repertoire holds around 70,000 distinct CDR3 sequences, with around 5% as singletons. This specimen belongs to a study of neurological immune-mediated disorders. The sample consisted of PBMCs. This chain uses TRBV20-1 with TRBJ1-6; TRBD1 matches at 8 bases. The clonotype was recovered from a man between 18 and 35 years old with multiple sclerosis. The CDR3 DNA reads TGCGCCGACCCCGGGACAGGTCATTCACCCCTCCACTTT. Translated: CADPGTGHSPLHF.